This T cell receptor (beta chain) was sequenced during a study of T cell clonotyping in hematopoietic cell transplantation. In the study overall: Cytoreduction preceded collection of pretransplant recipient samples. Broader study findings: Without cell sorting, CD4 versus CD8 contributions remain unresolved.

The repertoire was sequenced with immunoSEQ multiplex PCR; TCRdb's copy has only in-frame clones and lacks some. The table lists tens of thousands of clones, roughly nine tenths of them singletons. For this clone: Its antigen is unknown.

The time point denotes: recipient sample about 28 days before transplant, after cytoreduction. CDR3 size: 15 residues. Germline CDR1 MNHEY, CDR2 SMNVEV (reference sequence). V lost 2 bases and J 4 bases, leaving 14 bases between the germline ends. This clonotype was obtained from a man between 18 and 29 years old with biphenotypic leukemia. Some clones in this sample may be carry-over from other donors' samples. Sequencing was performed on peripheral blood mononuclear cells, taken before stem cell transplant. J is TRBJ1-1 and V is TRBV27; perhaps TRBD1 as D (5 bases). The CDR3: CASSLGQGYGTEAFF. The CDR3 nucleotides read TGTGCCAGCAGTTTAGGGCAGGGTTACGGCACTGAAGCTTTCTTT.